Listed below are T cell receptor beta chains from one sample, sequenced in a study of T cell responses to AZD1222 COVID-19 vaccine. Profiled with immunoSEQ multiplex PCR; TCRdb holds only in-frame clones, not every one. The repertoire consists of more than 150,000 clones, with around 87% occurring once and the leading ten covering under 3.5%. This specimen was peripheral blood, taken on day 0 of MenACWY control vaccination. The receptors were gathered from an adult in good health. Both conserved end residues are part of each CDR3. The order of the fields is J gene, D gene, V gene, clone size, CDR3 DNA, CDR3 protein. The D gene is left open where the match is weak. A row's size may be missing; if present it is once, few, many or a size class.

TRBJ1-4	.	TRBV2	.	TGTGCCAGCAAAAAGGGGGCTAATGAAAAACTGTTTTTT	CASKKGANEKLFF
TRBJ2-1	.	TRBV27	.	TGTGCCAGCAGTTTGGGGCGGGAAACCTACAATGAGCAGTTCTTC	CASSLGRETYNEQFF
TRBJ1-5	.	TRBV12-3/TRBV12-4	few	TGTGCCAGCAGTTTCCTCAATCAGCCCCAGCATTTT	CASSFLNQPQHF
TRBJ2-6	.	TRBV2	.	TGTGCCAGCGAGGGAGACTCTGGGGCCAACGTCCTGACTTTC	CASEGDSGANVLTF
TRBJ2-1	TRBD1	TRBV7-4	.	TGTGCCAGCAGTTTTAACAGGGGCACCAATGAGCAGTTCTTC	CASSFNRGTNEQFF
TRBJ1-6	.	TRBV18	.	TGTGCCAGCTCACCACCTAACCAGGGATTTAATTCACCCCTCCACTTT	CASSPPNQGFNSPLHF
TRBJ2-3	.	TRBV19	.	TGTGCCTCGTCCGAGGACTTAGATACGCAGTATTTT	CASSEDLDTQYF
TRBJ2-3	TRBD2	TRBV19	.	TGTGCCAGTAGCCTCCTAGCGGGAGCTAGCACAGATACGCAGTATTTT	CASSLLAGASTDTQYF
TRBJ2-7	TRBD1	TRBV19	.	TGTGCCAGTAGTGCTCGACAGGGAATGGGAGAGCAGTACTTC	CASSARQGMGEQYF
TRBJ1-6	TRBD1	TRBV27	.	TGTGCCAGCTCCGACAGGGGGTATAATTCACCCCTCCACTTT	CASSDRGYNSPLHF
TRBJ1-1	.	TRBV5-1	.	TGCGCCAGCAGCTTGGCAGGAGGGGTCACTGAAGCTTTCTTT	CASSLAGGVTEAFF
TRBJ1-1	.	TRBV5-1	once	TGCGCCAGCAGCTTGCAGGAACTGAACACTGAAGCTTTCTTT	CASSLQELNTEAFF
TRBJ2-7	.	TRBV12-3/TRBV12-4	once	TGTGCCTCCAGGGGGGGAATTACCTACGAGCAGTACTTC	CASRGGITYEQYF
TRBJ1-2	.	TRBV20-1	.	TGCAGTGCTAGATATCTCTATGGCTACACCTTC	CSARYLYGYTF
TRBJ2-3	TRBD1	TRBV5-4	.	TGTGCCAGCAGCCTTCAGGGGGCGCGTACAGATACGCAGTATTTT	CASSLQGARTDTQYF
TRBJ2-7	.	TRBV29-1	once	TGCAGCGTCGAAGACAGGATTAGAGAGCAGTACTTC	CSVEDRIREQYF
TRBJ1-5	TRBD1	TRBV9	.	TGTGCCAGCAGCGTAGGGGACAGGGGTGAGCCCCAGCATTTT	CASSVGDRGEPQHF
TRBJ2-7	.	TRBV27	.	TGTGCCAGCAGTCGGGTAGGGCGGGAGCAGTACTTC	CASSRVGREQYF
TRBJ2-4	.	TRBV7-2	.	TGTGCCAGCAGCTTAGGTCTAGCCAAAAACATTCAGTACTTC	CASSLGLAKNIQYF
TRBJ2-7	.	TRBV6-2/TRBV6-3	.	TGTGCCAGCAGTTACCGGACGGGCTACGAGCAGTACTTC	CASSYRTGYEQYF
TRBJ2-5	.	TRBV4-2	once	TGTGCCAGCAGCCAAGAGGGGGCACAAGAGACCCAGTACTTC	CASSQEGAQETQYF
TRBJ1-2	TRBD1	TRBV2	.	TGTGCCAGCAGGCGGGACAGGGGGTCTGTTGATGGCTACACCTTC	CASRRDRGSVDGYTF
TRBJ2-5	.	TRBV5-4	.	TGTGCCAGCAGCCCCCGAAGTTCCAAGACCCAGTACTTC	CASSPRSSKTQYF
TRBJ2-4	.	TRBV12-3/TRBV12-4	once	TGTGCCAGCGGCCCCAGGGGGGATGGCATTCAGTACTTC	CASGPRGDGIQYF
TRBJ2-3	TRBD2	TRBV2	.	TGTGCCAGCAGTGGAGGACTAGCGGGATTCACAGATACGCAGTATTTT	CASSGGLAGFTDTQYF
TRBJ2-7	TRBD2	TRBV5-1	.	TGCGCCAGCAGCCGGACTAGCTCGGTCGACTACGAGCAGTACTTC	CASSRTSSVDYEQYF
TRBJ1-3	.	TRBV6-5	.	TGTGCCAGCAGCCCCGAGGACAGCTCTGGAAACACCATATATTTT	CASSPEDSSGNTIYF
TRBJ2-5	TRBD2	TRBV3-1/TRBV3-2	.	TGTGCCAGCAGCGCGTATGGAGCGGGAGGGCCGGAGACCCAGTACTTC	CASSAYGAGGPETQYF
TRBJ1-1	.	TRBV2	.	TGTGCCAGCATAGCGAACACTGAAGCTTTCTTT	CASIANTEAFF
TRBJ2-4	.	TRBV12-3/TRBV12-4	.	TGTGCCAGCAGTTCCCTAGCCAAAAACATTCAGTACTTC	CASSSLAKNIQYF
TRBJ1-5	.	TRBV2	.	TGTGCCAGCAGTGGGGGCCACGGGACTCAGCCCCAGCATTTT	CASSGGHGTQPQHF
TRBJ2-7	.	TRBV7-9	.	TGTGCCAGCAGCTTACGATCCTACGAGCAGTACTTC	CASSLRSYEQYF
TRBJ2-3	TRBD2	TRBV6-6	.	TGTGCCAGCAGTCCAGGACTAGCGGGAGTTGGCACAGATACGCAGTATTTT	CASSPGLAGVGTDTQYF
TRBJ1-2	.	TRBV5-4	.	TGTGCCAGCAGCTTGGCCCCCAACTATGGCTACACCTTC	CASSLAPNYGYTF
TRBJ1-2	TRBD1	TRBV7-9	.	TGTGCCAGCAGCTTCTCGACAGGGGATGGCTACACCTTC	CASSFSTGDGYTF
TRBJ2-3	TRBD1	TRBV3-1/TRBV3-2	.	TGTGCCAGCAGCCAATCCGACAGGGCCTTCGTCGCGCAGTATTTT	CASSQSDRAFVAQYF
TRBJ2-6	.	TRBV5-8	.	TGTGCCAGCAGCAGACAAGCTTCTCTCTCTGGGGCCAACGTCCTGACTTTC	CASSRQASLSGANVLTF
TRBJ1-6	TRBD1	TRBV2	.	TGTGCCAGCAGCGGACAGGGGGTGGTTAATTCACCCCTCCACTTT	CASSGQGVVNSPLHF
TRBJ1-3	.	TRBV7-6	.	TGTGCCAGCAGCTGGGACGCAGGGGCGAAATCTGGAAACACCATATATTTT	CASSWDAGAKSGNTIYF
TRBJ2-7	.	TRBV7-9	.	TGTGCCAGCAGCTCCTGGACGGATCCAATTTTGGGGCAGTACTTC	CASSSWTDPILGQYF
TRBJ1-1	.	TRBV28	.	TGTGCCAGCAGTTCCCTTCCGGGAGGCACTGAAGCTTTCTTT	CASSSLPGGTEAFF
TRBJ2-2	.	TRBV27	.	TGTGCCAGCAGTGATCGGATGAACACCGGGGAGCTGTTTTTT	CASSDRMNTGELFF
TRBJ2-7	.	TRBV28	.	TGTGCCAGCAGTTTTGTTGAGTTACAGAAGAACTCCTACGAGCAGTACTTC	CASSFVELQKNSYEQYF
TRBJ1-2	.	TRBV25-1	.	TGTGCCTGCAAGGTAATAAGTGGCTACACCTTC	CACKVISGYTF
TRBJ2-1	.	TRBV6-5	.	TGTGCCAGCAGTCTGACCCCAGGACCCTACAATGAGCAGTTCTTC	CASSLTPGPYNEQFF